This TCR beta chain was sequenced in a study of T-cell memory formation after mild COVID-19. Overall study results and limits: That cross-reactive memory joined was suggested by some responding clones appearing in pre-infection memory.

TCRdb analysed the 5' RACE reads with MiXCR anew, one entry per CDR3 protein. The sample contains fewer than 350,000 distinct CDR3 sequences, roughly an eighth of which appear only once. This clonotype came up a few times. Its specificity is unknown. Material for sequencing was PBMCs or a T cell subset sorted from them (not recorded which). The receptor's source is a young man who had mild COVID-19 (a few samples of this study predate the infection). Cell type and time point are not known.

Here the CDR3 reads CSAMDGGGNQPQHF. CDR3 coding DNA: TGCAGTGCTATGGACGGGGGCGGCAATCAGCCCCAGCATTTT. The J gene is TRBJ1-5, the V gene TRBV20-1; TRBD1 might be the D (6 bases). This CDR3 is 14 amino acids long. In germline, CDR1 is DFQATT, CDR2 SNEGSKA (reference sequence). The germline V and J ends were trimmed by 4 bases and 2 bases, with 12 bases remaining between them.